This TCR beta chain was observed in a study of long-term antiretroviral therapy in people with HIV. Study overall: Collection dates of the earliest samples fall about a decade before the 2015 immediate-ART recommendation.

This CDR3 has 14 amino acids. Germline V gene lookup returns CDR1 SQVTM and CDR2 ANQGSEA. Trimming left V 7 bases short and J 0 bases short, with 12 bases between. Study results and limitations: The study found that diversity rose after ART but stayed below transplant donor controls. HIV repertoires spanned narrower CDR3 length ranges than controls.

It was version v3.0 of the immunoSEQ assay that was run at survey level. The target of sequencing was about 35,000-50,000 T-cell genomes per sample. The table came from immunoSEQ multiplex PCR; TCRdb's copy has only in-frame clones and leaves some out. In the table there are fewer than 20,000 clones, 75% to 90% of which are singletons. In the case of this clone: The antigen remains undetermined.

The receptor's source is a man aged 50 or older with HIV. The sample here was unsorted PBMCs, taken 4.2 years after starting antiretroviral therapy. J is TRBJ2-2 and V is TRBV29-1; the D gene is possibly TRBD1 (5 bases). CDR3 in amino acids: CSGRQHANTGELFF. CDR3 nucleotide sequence: TGCAGCGGGAGACAGCACGCGAACACCGGGGAGCTGTTTTTT.